These 6 T cell receptor beta chains originate from one sample sequenced in a study of shared clonotypes between healthy human individuals. Sequencing was performed with immunoSEQ multiplex PCR; in TCRdb, only in-frame clones are kept and a portion is missing. The data hold approximately 1.5 million clones, with approximately 98% observed a single time. The material sequenced was naive CD4+ T cells sorted from blood. As to subset: CD45RA+ positively selected. Receptors were obtained from a man aged 30 to 39 in good health.

J is TRBJ2-1 and V is TRBV5-1, with D perhaps being TRBD1 or TRBD2 (5 bases each). The V and J ends lost 2 bases and 6 bases respectively, with 12 bases between them. The CDR3 runs 14 residues. Germline lookup yields CDR1 SGHRS and CDR2 YFSETQ. CDR3 in amino acids: CASSLMGVFNEQFF. The CDR3 bases are TGCGCCAGCAGCTTAATGGGGGTTTTCAATGAGCAGTTCTTC.

As to this clone: One junction end does not reproduce the germline sequence, and a read error may be involved. The gene calls are TRBV7-9 and TRBJ2-3, with 11 bases matching TRBD2. Germline CDR1 is SEHNR and CDR2 is FQNEAQ (reference sequence). This CDR3 contains 13 residues. The CDR3 bases are TGTGCCAGCAGCCCCTTGACTAGCGGGGACAGTTTTTTT. It is translated as CASSPLTSGDSFF.

The chain uses TRBV7-2 and TRBJ2-7; D uncertain. Trimming removed 1 base from V and 9 bases from J, with 13 bases in between. Germline CDR1 reads SGHTA; CDR2 reads FQGNSA. The CDR3 is 13 residues long. The CDR3 DNA is TGTGCCAGCAGCTTAGATCGGGTCCTGGGGCAGTACTTC. This sequence encodes CASSLDRVLGQYF.

The chain joins TRBV2 to TRBJ2-2, with D maybe TRBD1 (6 bases). Germline V gives CDR1 SNHLY, CDR2 FYNNEI. This CDR3 spans 15 amino acids. The V end was cut by 4 bases, the J end by 4 bases, with 13 bases between. CDR3 sequence reads: CASSVKRQVTGELFF. For the CDR3, the DNA is TGTGCCAGCAGTGTAAAGAGACAGGTCACCGGGGAGCTGTTTTTT. Full variable domain (outside the CDR3, taken from reference TRBV2 and TRBJ2-2): EPEVTQTPSHQVTQMGQEVILRCVPISNHLYFYWYRQILGQKVEFLVSFYNNEISEKSEIFDDQFSVERPDGSNFTLKIRSTKLEDSAMYFCASSVKRQVTGELFFGEGSRLTVL.

This chain links TRBV2 with TRBJ2-1, with 11 nucleotides matching TRBD2. The germline V gene encodes CDR1 SNHLY and CDR2 FYNNEI. The CDR3 spans 16 residues. V shed 6 bases, J shed 7 bases, and the junction held 11 bases outside the gene matches. This chain's CDR3 is CASSRRGASGGNEQFF. The DNA for the CDR3 is TGTGCCAGCAGCCGCCGTGGGGCTAGCGGGGGGAATGAGCAGTTCTTC.

V and J are TRBV19 and TRBJ2-1, with 11 bases matching TRBD1. Germline values: CDR1 LNHDA, CDR2 SQIVND (reference sequence). J gave up 8 bases and V 7 bases, and 7 bases lay outside the gene matches. CDR3 length equals 14 residues. The CDR3 protein is CASNRDRGVYEQFF. Written as DNA, the CDR3 is TGTGCCAGTAACAGGGACAGGGGGGTCTATGAGCAGTTCTTC. The full variable domain, in which reference TRBV19 and TRBJ2-1 provide the parts outside the CDR3, is DGGITQSPKYLFRKEGQNVTLSCEQNLNHDAMYWYRQDPGQGLRLIYYSQIVNDFQKGDIAEGYSVSREKKESFPLTVTSAQKNPTAFYLCASNRDRGVYEQFFGPGTRLTVL.